These T cell receptor beta chains were read from a single sample in a study of blood T cell repertoires in COVID-19. Repertoires were generated with immunoSEQ multiplex PCR, while TCRdb's copy carries only in-frame clones and drops some. The data show approximately 280,000 clones, about four fifths seen once. The specimen sequenced was peripheral blood. Receptor source: a human donor with COVID-19, enrolled during active disease. The donor label of this sample is uncertain. The conserved cysteine and the conserved F or W are not part of the CDR3 here. The D gene is left open where the match is weak.

j_call v_call d_call cdr3_aa
TRBJ2-6 TRBV27 NA ASRGAGAGANVLT
TRBJ1-5 TRBV7-9 TRBD1 ASSPGTGGQPQH
TRBJ2-7 TRBV5-4 TRBD2 ASSLGLAGSYEQY
TRBJ1-2 TRBV7-9 NA ASSLVQAVYGYT
TRBJ2-3 TRBV14 TRBD1 ASRRTGGGDTQY
TRBJ2-2 TRBV7-3 NA ASSQDRGTNTGELF
TRBJ1-5 TRBV19 NA ASSIQGREQPQH
TRBJ1-2 TRBV28 TRBD1 ASSLTGGYYGYT
TRBJ2-5 TRBV3-1/TRBV3-2 NA ASSQGGTSAQY
TRBJ2-1 TRBV7-9 TRBD1 ASSAGGTVTNEQF
TRBJ2-5 TRBV12-3/TRBV12-4 NA ASSPVQETQY
TRBJ2-5 TRBV6-1 TRBD2 ASSGLRLAGPETQY
TRBJ1-5 TRBV30 TRBD1 ACRQGENQPQH
TRBJ2-7 TRBV5-6 NA ASSIDRTHEQY
TRBJ1-2 TRBV25-1 NA ASRNTAGIDYGYT
TRBJ2-3 TRBV7-2 NA ASSLDRRTDTQY
TRBJ1-6 TRBV14 TRBD1 ASSLGTGAWPLH
TRBJ2-1 TRBV6-6 TRBD1 ASELGQGANEQF
TRBJ1-6 TRBV9 NA ASSVGGRDESPLH
TRBJ2-5 TRBV30 TRBD2 ACPLAGQETQY
TRBJ1-2 TRBV14 NA ASSQGTGPFLAI
TRBJ2-5 TRBV24-1 TRBD1 ATSDPSGTGDKETQY
TRBJ1-2 TRBV19 NA ASMATPRGGYT
TRBJ2-7 TRBV30 NA AWNPDRGGFYEQY
TRBJ2-1 TRBV29-1 NA SVELYNEQF
TRBJ2-7 TRBV6-5 NA ATAYRGEGYEQY
TRBJ2-5 TRBV18 TRBD1 ASSNTGGRETQY
TRBJ1-1 TRBV30 TRBD1 AWSVDRGRTEAF
TRBJ2-3 TRBV7-7 NA ASSLDAGNTDTQY
TRBJ1-6 TRBV18 TRBD1 ASSPEGAESPLH
TRBJ2-7 TRBV3-1/TRBV3-2 TRBD2 ASSQASGRAYEQY
TRBJ1-5 TRBV6-5 NA ASSSGQPQH
TRBJ2-1 TRBV3-1/TRBV3-2 NA ASSPSNGINNEQF
TRBJ2-5 TRBV3-1/TRBV3-2 TRBD1 ASSQQRDSQETQY
TRBJ2-7 TRBV10-3 NA ASITSTGTSYEQY
TRBJ2-2 TRBV3-1/TRBV3-2 TRBD1 ASSQDRDRGETGELF
TRBJ1-2 TRBV5-1 NA ASSLPGRQDGYT
TRBJ2-3 TRBV19 NA ASSNPRDKSTDTQY
TRBJ1-2 TRBV2 NA ASNRDGEDT
TRBJ2-1 TRBV9 TRBD2 ASSPTAGVGNEQF
TRBJ2-1 TRBV9 TRBD1 ASSVGTGGFDEQF
TRBJ2-2 TRBV27 TRBD1 ASSSHTRYRGENTGELF
TRBJ1-4 TRBV9 NA ASSPWGQGEKLF
TRBJ1-1 TRBV6-4 NA ASRREVNTEAF
TRBJ2-2 TRBV25-1 NA ASSPRTFGELF
TRBJ1-1 TRBV4-3 TRBD1 ASSRGQGGTEAF
TRBJ2-3 TRBV7-9 TRBD2 ASSASGRGDTQY
TRBJ1-2 TRBV19 TRBD1 ASSILGQGNYGYT
TRBJ2-6 TRBV28 NA ASSPMQQGKDNVLT
TRBJ1-6 TRBV7-9 NA ASSLTGKNSPLH
TRBJ2-2 TRBV9 NA ASSVAGMGLGGHTGELF
TRBJ1-4 TRBV10-3 TRBD1 AISEGQDNEKLF
TRBJ1-4 TRBV6-1 NA ASSETWGRPNEKLF
TRBJ1-6 TRBV5-1 NA ASSPFGVGDSPLH
TRBJ2-2 TRBV10-2 NA ASGAIGTGELF